This T cell receptor (beta chain) was identified in a study of blood T cell repertoires in COVID-19. Study summary: Collection of acute and convalescent COVID-19 samples took place in the United States, Italy and Spain. In each case, the material was cDNA or gDNA derived from T cells, B-cell-depleted T cells, or PBMCs.

Authors' methods: Amplification from reference gene primers served as the basis for estimated nucleated cell counts. Some clones are missing from TCRdb's copy, which holds only in-frame ones; the method was immunoSEQ multiplex PCR. Clonal size and the V and J genes are those of that table, whereas D and trimming came from the DNA. This sample has about 74,000 clones; about 86% occur once, and the top ten carry roughly 1.9%. The germline gives CDR1 SGHTA, CDR2 FQGNSA. This CDR3 has 16 amino acids. V lost 3 bases and J lost 3; bases outside the gene matches: 5. The chain recombines TRBV7-2 with TRBJ2-7; 13 bases match TRBD2. This TCR was recovered from a woman older than 75 with active or convalescent COVID-19. Sample: peripheral blood. CDR3 residues: CASSLTSGRNGYEQYF. The CDR3 DNA reads as TGTGCCAGCAGCTTGACTAGCGGGAGGAACGGCTACGAGCAGTACTTC.